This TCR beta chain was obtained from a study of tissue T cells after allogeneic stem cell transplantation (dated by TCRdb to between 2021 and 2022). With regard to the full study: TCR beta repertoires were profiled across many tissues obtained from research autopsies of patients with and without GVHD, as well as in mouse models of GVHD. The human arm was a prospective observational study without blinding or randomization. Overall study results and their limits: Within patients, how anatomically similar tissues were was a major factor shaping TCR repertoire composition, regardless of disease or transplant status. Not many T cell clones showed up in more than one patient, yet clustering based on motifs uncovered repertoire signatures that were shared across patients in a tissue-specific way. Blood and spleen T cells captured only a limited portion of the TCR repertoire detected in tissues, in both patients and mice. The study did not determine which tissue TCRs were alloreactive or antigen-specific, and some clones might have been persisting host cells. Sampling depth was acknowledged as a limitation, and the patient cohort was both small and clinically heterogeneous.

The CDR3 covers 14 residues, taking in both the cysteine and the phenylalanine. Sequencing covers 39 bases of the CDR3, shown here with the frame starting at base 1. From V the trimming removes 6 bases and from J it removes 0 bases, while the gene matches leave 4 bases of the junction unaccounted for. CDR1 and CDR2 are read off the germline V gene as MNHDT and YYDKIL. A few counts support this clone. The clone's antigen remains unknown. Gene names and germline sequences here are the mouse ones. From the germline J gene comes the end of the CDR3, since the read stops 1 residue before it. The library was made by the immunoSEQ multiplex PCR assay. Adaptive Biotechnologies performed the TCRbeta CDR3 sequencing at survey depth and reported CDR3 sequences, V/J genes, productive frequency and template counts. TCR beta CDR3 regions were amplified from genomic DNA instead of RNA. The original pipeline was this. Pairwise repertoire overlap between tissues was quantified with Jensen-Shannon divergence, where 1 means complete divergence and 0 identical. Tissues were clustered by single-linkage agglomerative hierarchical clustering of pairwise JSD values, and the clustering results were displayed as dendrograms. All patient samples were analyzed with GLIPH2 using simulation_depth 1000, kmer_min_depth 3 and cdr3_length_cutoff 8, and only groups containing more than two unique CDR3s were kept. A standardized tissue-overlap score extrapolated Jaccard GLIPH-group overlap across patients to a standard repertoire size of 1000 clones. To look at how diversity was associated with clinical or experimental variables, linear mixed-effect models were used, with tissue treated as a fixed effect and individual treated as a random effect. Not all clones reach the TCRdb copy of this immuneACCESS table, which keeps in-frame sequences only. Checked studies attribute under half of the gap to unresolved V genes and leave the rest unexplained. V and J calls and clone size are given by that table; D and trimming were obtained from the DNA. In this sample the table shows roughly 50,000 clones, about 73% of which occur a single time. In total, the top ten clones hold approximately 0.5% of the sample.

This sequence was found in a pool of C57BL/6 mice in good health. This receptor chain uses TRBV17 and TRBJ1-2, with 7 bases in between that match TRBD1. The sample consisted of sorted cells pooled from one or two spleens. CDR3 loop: CASRNRGPNSDYTF. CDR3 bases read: TGTGCTAGCAGAAACAGGGGCCCAAACTCCGACTACACC. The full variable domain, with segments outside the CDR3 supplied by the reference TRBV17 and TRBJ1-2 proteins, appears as DTTVKQNPRYKLARVGKPVNLICSQTMNHDTMYWYQKKPNQAPKLLLFYYDKILNREADTFEKFQSSRPNNSFCSLYIGSAGLEYSAMYLCASRNRGPNSDYTFGSGTRLLVI.